This T cell receptor beta chain originates from a study of blood T cell repertoires in COVID-19. Overall study context: The samples span acute and convalescent COVID-19 from the United States, Italy and Spain. Sample material is recorded as cDNA or gDNA derived from T cells, B-cell-depleted T cells, or PBMCs.

Original handling: Amplifying reference gene primers gave estimates of nucleated cell counts. Using immunoSEQ multiplex PCR, the repertoire was profiled, and TCRdb retains in-frame clones only, with some absent. V and J calls and clone size are copied from that table; D and trimming were computed from the DNA. The sample has more than 200,000 clones, roughly nine tenths seen once. Germline lookup yields CDR1 SGHVS and CDR2 FQNEAQ. V dropped 1 base and J dropped 4 bases, with 11 bases sitting between them. This CDR3 has 15 residues. The sequencing input was peripheral blood. The sequence was collected from a man aged 40-55 years with acute or convalescent COVID-19. The rearrangement joins TRBV7-8 to TRBJ1-3; D unclear. CDR3 region: CASSLGPAGGNTIYF. CDR3 sequence (DNA): TGTGCCAGCAGCTTAGGCCCCGCCGGGGGAAACACCATATATTTT.